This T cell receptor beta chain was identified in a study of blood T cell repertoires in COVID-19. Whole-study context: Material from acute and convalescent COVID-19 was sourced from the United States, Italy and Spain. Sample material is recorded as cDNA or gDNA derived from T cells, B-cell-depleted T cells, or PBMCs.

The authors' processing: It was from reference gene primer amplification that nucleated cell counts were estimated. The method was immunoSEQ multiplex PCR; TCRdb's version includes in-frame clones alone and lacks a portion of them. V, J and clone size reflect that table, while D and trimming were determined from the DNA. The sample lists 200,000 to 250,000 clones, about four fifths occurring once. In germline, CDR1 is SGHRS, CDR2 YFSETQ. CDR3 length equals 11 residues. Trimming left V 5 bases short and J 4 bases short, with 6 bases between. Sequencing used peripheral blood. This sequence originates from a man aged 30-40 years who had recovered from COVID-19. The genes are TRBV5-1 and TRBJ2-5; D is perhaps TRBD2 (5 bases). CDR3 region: CASREAETQYF. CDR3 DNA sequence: TGCGCCAGCAGGGAGGCAGAGACCCAGTACTTC.